The following is a TCR beta chain sequence with its context. Its specificity is unknown. Germline V CDR1 and CDR2: SGHTA, FQGNSA. The CDR3 runs to 14 residues. V gave up 3 bases and J gave up 1 base, with 10 bases separating them. This sample was included in a study of T cell responses to AZD1222 COVID-19 vaccine. Study details: Second-dose groups at about 4 or about 12 weeks were pooled.

Generated by immunoSEQ multiplex PCR, the TCRdb table keeps only in-frame clones and is missing some. Among about 260,000 clones listed, 80% to 95% were seen once. Study-level results: The study found vaccine-associated CD4 TCRs spanning spike, dominant at 160-218 and 743-854. None of the repertoires were sampled until the peak T cell response had passed.

This clonotype was sampled from an adult in good health. V is TRBV7-2 and J is TRBJ2-7; the D is unclear. Source: peripheral blood, taken on day 0 of AZD1222 vaccination. The CDR3 DNA reads as TGTGCCAGCAGCTTTGCTACCCTGTCCTACGAGCAGTACTTC. It specifies CASSFATLSYEQYF.